Detailed here is one T cell receptor (beta chain). Antigen: not known. Each gene name is a mouse one. The read ends 1 residue early relative to the CDR3; the germline J gene fills the gap. Libraries were prepared by immunoSEQ multiplex PCR; TCRdb keeps only in-frame clonotypes and omits some of them. The repertoire holds approximately 4,900 clones, around 43% seen once, with about 24% in the top ten. Trimming left V 0 bases short and J 3 bases short, with 12 bases between. The CDR3 totals 15 residues. Germline CDR1 is SGHSN and CDR2 is HYEKVE. This sample's time point: mouse harvest day 14 after allogeneic transplant. Mouse grafts combined 10^7 T-cell-depleted bone marrow cells with 10^6 splenic CD5+ T cells. This entry belongs to a study of tissue T cells after allogeneic stem cell transplantation. The study's findings and limits: TCR repertoires tracked anatomic similarity, regardless of disease or transplant status. Some tissue clones might be persisting host cells; their alloreactivity or antigen specificity was not determined. Across patients, clones rarely overlapped, yet motif clusters were shared tissue-specifically. Blood and spleen captured only part of the tissue TCR repertoire.

The TCR was taken from a female BALB/c mouse given C57BL/6 T cells with graft-versus-host disease after an allogeneic hematopoietic cell transplant. This chain connects TRBV12-1 to TRBJ2-3, with D tentatively TRBD1 (5 bases). Sequenced material: gut tissue. Here the CDR3 reads CASSLEGSGAETLYF. CDR3 DNA, as far as it was read: TGTGCCAGCTCTCTCGAGGGGTCAGGGGCAGAAACGCTGTAT.